The 18 T cell receptor beta chains in this list originate from one sample, sequenced in a study of siplizumab effects on memory and regulatory T cells. Some clones are missing from TCRdb's copy, which holds only in-frame ones; the method was immunoSEQ multiplex PCR. The sample shows some 100,000 clones, 90% to 95% of them seen only once. Sequencing input: Tregs sorted from blood. Receptors were obtained from a human donor in good health.

The chain employs TRBV19 and TRBJ1-2; 7 bases are a match to TRBD1. V trimming: 6 bases; J trimming: 4 bases; junction bases outside the gene matches: 8. The CDR3 runs to 14 residues. Looked up from germline, CDR1 is LNHDA and CDR2 is SQIVND (reference sequence). CDR3 protein: CASSLQGGGYGYTF. The CDR3 coding sequence is TGTGCCAGTAGCCTCCAGGGGGGAGGCTATGGCTACACCTTC.

The chain combines TRBV5-1 with TRBJ1-1, with 7 positions matching TRBD1. There are 16 residues in the CDR3. V shed 0 bases and J 0 bases; nucleotides not matched to a gene: 5. Germline CDR1 SGHRS, CDR2 YFSETQ. The CDR3 nucleotides are TGCGCCAGCAGCTTGGTGGCAGGGGGACTGAACACTGAAGCTTTCTTT. Its translation is CASSLVAGGLNTEAFF. Drawing the rest from reference TRBV5-1 and TRBJ1-1, the complete variable domain is KAGVTQTPRYLIKTRGQQVTLSCSPISGHRSVSWYQQTPGQGLQFLFEYFSETQRNKGNFPGRFSGRQFSNSRSEMNVSTLELGDSALYLCASSLVAGGLNTEAFFGQGTRLTVV.

The V call is TRBV19, the J call TRBJ2-2, with 8 nucleotides matching TRBD1. The CDR3 is made up of 14 amino acids. J was trimmed by 0 bases and V by 8 bases; bases with no gene match: 2. Germline CDR1 and CDR2: LNHDA and SQIVND (reference sequence). For the CDR3, the DNA is TGTGCCAGTGAGGACAGGGCGAACACCGGGGAGCTGTTTTTT. Translated, it gives CASEDRANTGELFF. The full variable domain, completed using reference TRBV19 and TRBJ2-2, is DGGITQSPKYLFRKEGQNVTLSCEQNLNHDAMYWYRQDPGQGLRLIYYSQIVNDFQKGDIAEGYSVSREKKESFPLTVTSAQKNPTAFYLCASEDRANTGELFFGEGSRLTVL.

The V call is TRBV18, the J call TRBJ1-2; D remains unclear. The CDR3 totals 14 residues. Per germline, CDR1 KGHSH and CDR2 LQKENI. V was clipped by 1 base and J by 5 bases, with 11 bases between them. Here the CDR3 DNA reads TGTGCCAGCTCACCACTAACTCTACTGTATGGCTACACCTTC. Protein: CASSPLTLLYGYTF.

V gene TRBV6-5 combines with J gene TRBJ2-3; TRBD2 matches 7 bases. The CDR3 length is 14 residues. With V trimmed by 0 bases and J by 8 bases, 5 bases remained unmatched. The germline V gene encodes CDR1 MNHEY and CDR2 SVGAGI. CDR3: CASSYSLGRGTQYF. CDR3 coding DNA: TGTGCCAGCAGTTACTCGTTAGGGAGGGGTACGCAGTATTTT.

The DNA for the CDR3 is TGTGCCAGCAGTTACGCCCGCCAGGGGGCGCTTCATGGCTACACCTTC. Translated: CASSYARQGALHGYTF. V gene TRBV6-6 combines with J gene TRBJ1-2; 8 bases are shared with TRBD1. Trimming took 2 bases from V and 6 from J; bases not matched to a gene: 11. CDR3 length equals 16 residues. Germline values: CDR1 MNHNY, CDR2 SVGAGI (reference sequence).

The DNA for the CDR3 is TGTGCCAGCAGTTACGGGGACGTGGGATACGAGCAGTACTTC. Its protein product is CASSYGDVGYEQYF. The J gene is TRBJ2-7, the V gene TRBV6-5; either TRBD1 or TRBD2 may supply D (5 bases each). Germline-derived CDR1 and CDR2 are MNHEY and SVGAGI. V gave up 2 bases and J gave up 4 bases, with 12 bases separating them. The CDR3 has 14 amino acids.

The rearrangement joins TRBV5-1 to TRBJ2-1; D is tentatively TRBD1 or TRBD2 (6 bases each). V lost 0 bases to trimming and J lost 8 bases, with 15 bases between them. The V gene's germline CDR1 is SGHRS and CDR2 YFSETQ. This CDR3 spans 15 amino acids. CDR3 bases: TGCGCCAGCAGCTTGGAAGGGGGGCCGATGGATGAGCAGTTCTTC. This sequence encodes CASSLEGGPMDEQFF.

The CDR3, as DNA: TGTGCCAGTAGTACGGGACAGGTGGTAGGCTACACCTTC. It encodes CASSTGQVVGYTF. The chain is built from TRBV19 and TRBJ1-2; TRBD1 aligns across 8 bases. Germline V lookup: CDR1 LNHDA, CDR2 SQIVND (reference sequence). Trimming removed 4 bases from V and 8 bases from J; junction bases left unmatched: 6. CDR3 length equals 13 residues.

The rearrangement links TRBV7-2 to TRBJ1-4; 10 nucleotides line up with TRBD1. This CDR3 region has 13 residues. The germline V gene encodes CDR1 SGHTA and CDR2 FQGNSA. V lost 4 bases to trimming and J lost 7 bases; unmatched junction nucleotides: 0. The CDR3 sequence: CASSWDRGEKLFF. DNA of the CDR3: TGTGCCAGCAGCTGGGACAGGGGTGAAAAACTGTTTTTT.

J is TRBJ1-4 and V is TRBV2; no clear D. The germline V and J ends were trimmed by 5 bases and 5 bases, with 6 bases remaining between them. Germline V lookup: CDR1 SNHLY, CDR2 FYNNEI. CDR3 length: 12 amino acids. Written as DNA, the CDR3 is TGTGCCAGCAGTCTGGAAAATGAAAAACTGTTTTTT. Its translation: CASSLENEKLFF.

The gene calls are TRBV30 and TRBJ2-2; no definite D call. This CDR3 has 12 amino acids. Per the germline V gene, CDR1 is GTSNPN and CDR2 is SVGIG (reference sequence). Trimming cost V 2 bases and J 2 bases, with 3 bases left between them. CDR3 residues: CAWSYNTGELFF. In DNA form, the CDR3 reads TGTGCCTGGAGTTATAACACCGGGGAGCTGTTTTTT.

This chain joins TRBV5-1 and TRBJ2-2, with D possibly TRBD1 on 5 matching bases. Looked up from germline, CDR1 is SGHRS and CDR2 is YFSETQ. Trimming removed 0 bases at V and 8 bases at J, with 14 bases between. The CDR3 runs 15 residues. CDR3 DNA: TGCGCCAGCAGCTTGGATGTCAGGGTGTTGGGGGAGCTGTTTTTT. Translated, it gives CASSLDVRVLGELFF.

This chain connects TRBV10-3 to TRBJ1-1; perhaps TRBD1 as D (5 bases). V gave up 10 bases and J gave up 4 bases, with 13 bases separating them. Looked up from germline, CDR1 is ENHRY and CDR2 is SYGVKD. The CDR3 has 12 amino acids. CDR3 protein: CATRQRITEAFF. In DNA form, the CDR3 reads TGTGCCACTCGACAGCGGATCACTGAAGCTTTCTTT.

The CDR3 sequence is CASQGAHNQPQHF. The CDR3 nucleotides are TGTGCCAGTCAGGGGGCCCACAATCAGCCCCAGCATTTT. The rearrangement links TRBV7-9 to TRBJ1-5, with 8 bases that match TRBD1. Trimming removed 9 bases from V and 3 bases from J; junction bases left unmatched: 4. The CDR3 is made up of 13 amino acids. The germline CDR1 and CDR2 sequences are SEHNR and FQNEAQ (reference sequence).

The gene calls are TRBV7-9 and TRBJ1-4, with 7 bases aligning to TRBD1. The CDR3 contains 15 residues. CDR1 and CDR2 (germline): SEHNR, FQNEAQ (reference sequence). V trimming: 4 bases; J trimming: 4 bases; junction bases outside the gene matches: 6. The CDR3 DNA follows: TGTGCCAGCAGCTCACCAGGACAGGTTAATGAAAAACTGTTTTTT. Translating it yields CASSSPGQVNEKLFF.

This clone is a singleton in its sample. The gene calls are TRBV18 and TRBJ1-1, with D tentatively TRBD1 (6 bases). Trimming stripped 3 bases from V and 0 bases from J, with 14 bases between. The germline V gene encodes CDR1 KGHSH and CDR2 LQKENI. The CDR3 has 16 residues. CDR3 region: CASSPDSRGMNTEAFF. CDR3 sequence (DNA): TGTGCCAGCTCACCGGATTCAAGGGGGATGAACACTGAAGCTTTCTTT.

The CDR3 reads CASSLAVGGLGEQFF. The DNA for the CDR3 is TGTGCCAGCAGCTTGGCCGTGGGGGGTTTGGGTGAGCAGTTCTTC. The chain has TRBV5-4 and TRBJ2-1; TRBD2 is a possible D gene (6 bases). The length of the CDR3 is 15 residues. Between the trimmed V and J ends, which lost 0 bases and 9 bases, there was a span of 16 bases. CDR1 is SGHNT, CDR2 YYREEE, per germline (reference sequence).